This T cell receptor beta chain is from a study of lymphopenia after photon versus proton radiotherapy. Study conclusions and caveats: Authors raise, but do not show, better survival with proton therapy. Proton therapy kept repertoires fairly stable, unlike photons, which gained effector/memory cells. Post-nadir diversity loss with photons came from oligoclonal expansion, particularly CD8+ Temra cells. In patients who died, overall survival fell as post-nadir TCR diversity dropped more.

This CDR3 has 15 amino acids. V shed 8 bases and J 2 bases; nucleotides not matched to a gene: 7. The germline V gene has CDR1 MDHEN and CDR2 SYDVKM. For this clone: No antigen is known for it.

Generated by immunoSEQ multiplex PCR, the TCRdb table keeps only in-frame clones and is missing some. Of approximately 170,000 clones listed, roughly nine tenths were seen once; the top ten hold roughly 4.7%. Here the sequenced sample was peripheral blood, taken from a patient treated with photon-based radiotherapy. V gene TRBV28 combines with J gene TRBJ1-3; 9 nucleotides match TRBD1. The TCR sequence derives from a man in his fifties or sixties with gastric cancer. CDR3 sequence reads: CASGRTGATGNTIYF. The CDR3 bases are TGTGCCAGCGGAAGGACAGGGGCTACTGGAAACACCATATATTTT.